There are a few counts of the clone carrying this T cell receptor beta chain. Trimming shortened V by 3 bases and J by 0 bases, and 16 bases separated the two germline ends. The CDR3 spans 17 residues. CDR1 and CDR2 from the germline V gene are SGDLS and YYNGEE. This sample was taken from a study of identical twins. One entry per CDR3 protein results from TCRdb running MiXCR on the 5' RACE reads. The sample lists around 530,000 distinct CDR3 sequences; around 15% were seen once. These data were also reused for a study on yellow fever vaccine responses in identical twins.

The sequencing sample was made of CD4+ T cells sorted from blood. The chain recombines TRBV9 with TRBJ2-1; maybe TRBD2 (6 bases). This receptor was obtained from a woman aged 18-29 years in good health. The CDR3 is CASSAVGSLGSYNEQFF. The CDR3 DNA reads as TGTGCCAGCAGCGCTGTCGGGAGCTTAGGCTCCTACAATGAGCAGTTCTTC.